Sequencing of this T cell receptor (beta chain) was carried out in a study of type 1 and type 2 diabetes patients. Study-level findings and limits: Highly-expanded CD4+ clones were few in type 2 diabetes, median one, roughly 4% of reads.

The CDR3 has 13 residues. CDR1 and CDR2 (germline): WSHSY, SAAADI. Trimming pared 3 bases from V and 3 bases from J, leaving 7 bases between. A note on this clonotype: As yet, its antigen is unknown.

Donors had no other autoimmune disease or infection in four weeks. Amplification started from genomic DNA. The TCR beta CDR3 region was amplified using 30 forward and 13 reverse primers. From the multiplex PCR reads, TCRdb called clonotypes with MiXCR, one entry per CDR3 protein. The sample includes 280,000 or so distinct CDR3 sequences, over 45% of them seen just once. Sequenced sample: peripheral blood mononuclear cells (PBMCs). This chain uses TRBV10-2 with TRBJ2-3; no clear D. This clonotype was obtained from a man aged 18 to 29 with type 2 diabetes. In DNA form, the CDR3 reads TGCGCCAGCAGTGATTCCCGGACAGATACGCAGTATTTT. It encodes CASSDSRTDTQYF.